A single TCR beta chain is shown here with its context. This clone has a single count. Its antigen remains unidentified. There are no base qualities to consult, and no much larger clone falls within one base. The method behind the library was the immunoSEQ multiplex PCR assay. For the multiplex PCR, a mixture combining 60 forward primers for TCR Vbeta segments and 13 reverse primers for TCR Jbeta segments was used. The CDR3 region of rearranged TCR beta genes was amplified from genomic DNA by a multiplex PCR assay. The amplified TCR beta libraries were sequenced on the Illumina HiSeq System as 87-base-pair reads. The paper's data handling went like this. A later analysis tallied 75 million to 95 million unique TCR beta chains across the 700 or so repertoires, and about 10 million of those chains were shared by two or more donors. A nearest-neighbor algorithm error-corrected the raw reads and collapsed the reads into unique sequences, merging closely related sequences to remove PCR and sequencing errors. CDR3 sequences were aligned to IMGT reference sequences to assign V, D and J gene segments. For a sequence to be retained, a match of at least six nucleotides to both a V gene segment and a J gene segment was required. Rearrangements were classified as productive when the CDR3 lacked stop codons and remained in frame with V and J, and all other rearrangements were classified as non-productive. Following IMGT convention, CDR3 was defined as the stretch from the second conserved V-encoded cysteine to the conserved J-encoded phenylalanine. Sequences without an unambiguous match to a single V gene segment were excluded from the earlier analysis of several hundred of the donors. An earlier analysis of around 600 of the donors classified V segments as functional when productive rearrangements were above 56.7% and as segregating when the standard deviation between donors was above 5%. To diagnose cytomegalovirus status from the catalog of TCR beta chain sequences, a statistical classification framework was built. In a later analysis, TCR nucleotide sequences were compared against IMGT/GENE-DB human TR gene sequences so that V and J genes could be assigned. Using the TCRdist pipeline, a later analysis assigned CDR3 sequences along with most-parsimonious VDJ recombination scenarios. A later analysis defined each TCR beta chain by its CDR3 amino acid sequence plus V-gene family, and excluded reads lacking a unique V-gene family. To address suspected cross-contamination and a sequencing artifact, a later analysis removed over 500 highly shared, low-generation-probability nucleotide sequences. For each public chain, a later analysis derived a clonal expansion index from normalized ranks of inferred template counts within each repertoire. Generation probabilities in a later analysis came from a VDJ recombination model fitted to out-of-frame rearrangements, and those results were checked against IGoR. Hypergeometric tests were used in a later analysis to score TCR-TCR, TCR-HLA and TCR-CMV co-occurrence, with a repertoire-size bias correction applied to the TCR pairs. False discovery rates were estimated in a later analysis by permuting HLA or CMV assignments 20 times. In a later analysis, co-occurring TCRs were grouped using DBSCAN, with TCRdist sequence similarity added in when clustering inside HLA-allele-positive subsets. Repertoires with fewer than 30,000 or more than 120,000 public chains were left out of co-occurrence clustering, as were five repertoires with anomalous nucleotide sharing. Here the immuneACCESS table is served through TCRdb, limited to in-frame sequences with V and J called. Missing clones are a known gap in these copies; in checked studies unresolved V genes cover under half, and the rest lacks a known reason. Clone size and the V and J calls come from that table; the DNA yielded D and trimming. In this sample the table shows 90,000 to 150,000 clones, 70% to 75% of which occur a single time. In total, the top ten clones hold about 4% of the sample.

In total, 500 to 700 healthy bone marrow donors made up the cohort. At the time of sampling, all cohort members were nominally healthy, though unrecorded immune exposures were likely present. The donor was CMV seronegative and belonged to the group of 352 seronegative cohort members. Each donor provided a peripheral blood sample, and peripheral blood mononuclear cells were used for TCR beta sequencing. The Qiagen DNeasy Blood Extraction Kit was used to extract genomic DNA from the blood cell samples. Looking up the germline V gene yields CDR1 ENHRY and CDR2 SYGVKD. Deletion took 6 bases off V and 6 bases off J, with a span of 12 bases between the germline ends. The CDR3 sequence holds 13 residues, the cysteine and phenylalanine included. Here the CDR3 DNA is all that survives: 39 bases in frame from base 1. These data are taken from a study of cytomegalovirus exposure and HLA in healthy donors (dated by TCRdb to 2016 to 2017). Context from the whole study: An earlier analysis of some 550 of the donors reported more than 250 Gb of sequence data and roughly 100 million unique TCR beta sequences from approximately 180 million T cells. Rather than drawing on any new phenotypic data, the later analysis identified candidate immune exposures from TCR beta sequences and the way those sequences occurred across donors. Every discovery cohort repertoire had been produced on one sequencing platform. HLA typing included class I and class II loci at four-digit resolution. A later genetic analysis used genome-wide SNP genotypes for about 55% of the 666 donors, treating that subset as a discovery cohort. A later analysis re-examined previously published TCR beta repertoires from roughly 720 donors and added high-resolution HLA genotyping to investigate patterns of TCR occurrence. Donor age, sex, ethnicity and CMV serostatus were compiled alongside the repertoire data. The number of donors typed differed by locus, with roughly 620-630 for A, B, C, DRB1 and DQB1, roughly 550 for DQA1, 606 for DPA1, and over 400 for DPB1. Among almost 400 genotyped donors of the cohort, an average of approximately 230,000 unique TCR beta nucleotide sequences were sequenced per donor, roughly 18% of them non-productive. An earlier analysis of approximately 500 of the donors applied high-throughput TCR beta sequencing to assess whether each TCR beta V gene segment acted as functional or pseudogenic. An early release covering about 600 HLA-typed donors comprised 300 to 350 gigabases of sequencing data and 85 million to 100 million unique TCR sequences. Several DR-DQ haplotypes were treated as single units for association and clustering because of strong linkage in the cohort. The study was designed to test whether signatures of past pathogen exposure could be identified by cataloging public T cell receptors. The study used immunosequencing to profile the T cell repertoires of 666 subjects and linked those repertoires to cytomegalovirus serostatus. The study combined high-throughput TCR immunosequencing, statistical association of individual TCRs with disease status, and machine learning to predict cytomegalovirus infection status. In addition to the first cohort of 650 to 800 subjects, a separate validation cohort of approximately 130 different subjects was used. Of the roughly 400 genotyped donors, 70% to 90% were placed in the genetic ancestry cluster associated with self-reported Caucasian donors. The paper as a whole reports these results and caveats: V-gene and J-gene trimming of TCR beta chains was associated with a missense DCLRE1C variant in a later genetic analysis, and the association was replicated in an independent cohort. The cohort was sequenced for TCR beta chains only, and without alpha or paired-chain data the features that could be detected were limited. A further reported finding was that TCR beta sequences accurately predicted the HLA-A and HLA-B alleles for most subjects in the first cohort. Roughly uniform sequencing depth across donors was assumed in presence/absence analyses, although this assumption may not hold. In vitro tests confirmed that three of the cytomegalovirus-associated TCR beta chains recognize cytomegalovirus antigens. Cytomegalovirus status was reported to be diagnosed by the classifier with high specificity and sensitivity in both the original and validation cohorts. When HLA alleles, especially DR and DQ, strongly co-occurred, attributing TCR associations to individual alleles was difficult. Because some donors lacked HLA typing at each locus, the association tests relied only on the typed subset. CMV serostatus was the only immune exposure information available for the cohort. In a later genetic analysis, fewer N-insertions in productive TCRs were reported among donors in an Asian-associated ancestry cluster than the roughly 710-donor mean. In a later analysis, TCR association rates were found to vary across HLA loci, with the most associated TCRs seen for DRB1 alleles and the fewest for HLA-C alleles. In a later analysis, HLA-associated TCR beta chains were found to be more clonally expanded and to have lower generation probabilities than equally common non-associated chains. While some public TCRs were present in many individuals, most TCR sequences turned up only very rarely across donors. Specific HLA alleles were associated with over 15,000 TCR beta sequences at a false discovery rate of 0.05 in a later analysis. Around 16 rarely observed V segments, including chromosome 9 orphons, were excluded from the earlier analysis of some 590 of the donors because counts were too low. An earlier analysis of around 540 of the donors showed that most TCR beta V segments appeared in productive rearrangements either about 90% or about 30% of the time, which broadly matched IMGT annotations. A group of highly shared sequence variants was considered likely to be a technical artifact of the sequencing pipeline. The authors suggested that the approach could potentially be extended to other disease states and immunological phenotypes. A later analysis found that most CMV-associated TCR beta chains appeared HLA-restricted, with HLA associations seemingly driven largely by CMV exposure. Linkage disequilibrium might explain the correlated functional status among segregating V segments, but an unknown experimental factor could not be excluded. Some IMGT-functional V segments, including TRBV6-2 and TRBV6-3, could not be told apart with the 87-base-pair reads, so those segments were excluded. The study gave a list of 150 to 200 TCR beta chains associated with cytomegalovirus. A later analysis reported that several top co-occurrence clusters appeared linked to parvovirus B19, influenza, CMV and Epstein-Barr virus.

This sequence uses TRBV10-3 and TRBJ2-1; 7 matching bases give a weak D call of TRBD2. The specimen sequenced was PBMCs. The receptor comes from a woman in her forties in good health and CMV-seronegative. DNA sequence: TGTGCCATCAGAGGGGGGGAGGGCAATGAGCAGTTCTTC. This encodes CAIRGGEGNEQFF.